This TCR beta chain emerged from a study of identical twins. Regarding the study as a whole: Model-predicted out-of-frame TCR alpha sharing fell below observed values in monozygotic twins. Out-of-frame alpha sequences shared by twins were enriched for low generation probability.

Between the trimmed V and J ends, which lost 5 bases and 0 bases, there was a span of 12 bases. This CDR3 comprises 15 residues. This clonotype was seen only a few times. The target antigen is unknown. cDNA carried unique molecular identifiers, and a universal primer site was added by template switching. One entry per CDR3 protein, called by TCRdb with MiXCR from the 5' RACE reads. Of approximately 530,000 distinct CDR3 sequences detected, 20% to 25% appear once; the ten largest clones hold approximately 0.52%. These data are also associated with another study on yellow fever vaccine responses in identical twins.

The TCR was taken from a woman aged 18-35 years in good health. The sequenced material came from CD4+ T cells sorted from blood. V and J are TRBV12-3 or TRBV12-4 and TRBJ2-3, with D hard to call. In DNA form, the CDR3 reads TGTGCCAGCAGTATCCAGAGTGCTAGCACAGATACGCAGTATTTT. This sequence encodes CASSIQSASTDTQYF.